This T cell receptor beta chain came from a study of STAT5B mutations in CD4+ large granular lymphocyte leukemia. The CDR3 consists of 15 residues. V was pared by 4 bases and J by 2 bases, with 12 bases between. CDR1 is SGHAT and CDR2 is FQDESV in the germline V gene (reference sequence). Clones were sequenced by immunoSEQ multiplex PCR, and TCRdb holds only the in-frame ones, with some missing. The sample shows about 5,000 clones, roughly 77% of them seen only once. The sequenced material came from PBMCs. This sequence was found in a man aged 65 to 79 with CD4+ T-cell large granular lymphocyte leukemia. The chain is built from TRBV11-1 and TRBJ2-1; the D call may be TRBD1 or TRBD2 (5 bases each). The CDR3 protein is CASSSNWDAYNEQFF. CDR3 sequence (DNA): TGTGCCAGCAGCTCCAATTGGGACGCCTACAATGAGCAGTTCTTC.